This TCR beta chain appears in the sequencing data of a study of CD8+ T cells in alopecia areata. The CDR3 length is 14 residues. Trimming took 5 bases from V and 3 from J, leaving 11 bases between them. Germline V gene lookup returns CDR1 WSHSY and CDR2 SAAADI. Isolated RNA was reverse transcribed into cDNA used as the sequencing template. Profiling relied on immunoSEQ multiplex PCR, and the TCRdb table lists in-frame clones only, not all of them. The sample has 140,000 to 150,000 clones, around 87% seen once. V and J are TRBV10-2 and TRBJ1-5; the D is unclear. The origin of this receptor is a human donor with alopecia areata. The sequences come from CD8+ T cells sorted from blood, collected at week 0. The CDR3 DNA reads TGCGCCAGCAGTCCCGGGGTGCTCAATCAGCCCCAGCATTTT. It specifies CASSPGVLNQPQHF.